This T cell receptor beta chain emerged from a study of blood T cells in healthy people across ages. General study results and limits: Nothing was known about donor CMV status, and this possibly confounded expanded clonotype changes. Unsorted PBMCs ruled out conclusive naive versus antigen-experienced comparison. In these data, TCR beta diversity tracked strongly with naive T cell percentage.

A J-beta primer mix and a sample-barcoded 5' primer were used in a second PCR of roughly 7 to 12 cycles. Each CDR3 protein gets one entry after TCRdb re-called the 5' RACE reads with MiXCR. The table records over 600,000 distinct CDR3 sequences, approximately 60% of them present only once. CDR1 MNHEY and CDR2 SVGEGT come from the germline V gene. Unmatched junction bases numbered 10, after V lost 6 bases and J lost 7 bases. This CDR3 spans 14 amino acids. There were at least 6 micrograms of total RNA extracted from every sample. About this clonotype: Its cognate antigen is unknown.

The rearrangement joins TRBV6-2 or TRBV6-3 to TRBJ2-7; TRBD1 agrees at 9 bases. The receptor was derived from a man aged 40-49 years in good health. Sequenced material: blood. Here the CDR3 DNA reads TGTGCCAGCAGGGACGGGACAGGGCAGGGTGAGCAGTACTTC. Protein sequence: CASRDGTGQGEQYF.